The present entry profiles one T cell receptor beta chain with its context. Its antigen is currently not known. Per-nucleotide qualities are absent, and no much larger clonotype sits a single base away. This record belongs to a study of cytomegalovirus exposure and HLA in healthy donors (dated 2017 in TCRdb). Describing the broader study: According to a later analysis, the approximately 120 validation repertoires were produced on the same platform as the roughly 600 repertoires of the first cohort. The study aimed to test whether signatures of past pathogen exposure could be identified by cataloging public T cell receptors. A separate validation cohort of approximately 130 different subjects was used in addition to the approximately 640-subject first cohort. To predict cytomegalovirus infection status, the study combined high-throughput TCR immunosequencing, statistical association of individual TCRs with disease status, and machine learning.

CDR1 and CDR2, looked up from the germline V gene, are MNHNS and SASEGT. Trimmed from V: 0 bases; trimmed from J: 5 bases; junction bases lacking a gene match: 8. Including the terminal cysteine and phenylalanine, the CDR3 comprises 16 residues. The DNA shown is the 48-base CDR3, in frame from base 1. Separate from the approximately 690-subject first cohort, the validation cohort of around 130 subjects was the group to which the donors belonged. General study outcomes and caveats: In vitro tests confirmed that a few of the cytomegalovirus-associated TCR beta chains recognize cytomegalovirus antigens. A later analysis lacked HLA typing for the validation cohort, so it scored co-occurrence in that cohort across all 120 or so repertoires. In both the original and validation cohorts, the classifier was reported to diagnose cytomegalovirus status with high specificity and sensitivity. According to the authors, the approach could potentially be generalized to other disease states and immunological phenotypes. The study gave a list of around 170 TCR beta chains associated with cytomegalovirus. Across donors, most TCR sequences were observed very rarely, whereas some public TCRs were present in many individuals. Of the cluster scores, approximately 95% were above 0 in a later analysis, which found that TCRs clustered in the first cohort also tended to co-occur in the approximately 130 validation repertoires.

Preparation of the library involved the immunoSEQ multiplex PCR assay. In the paper's pipeline: To diagnose cytomegalovirus status from the catalog of TCR beta chain sequences, a statistical classification framework was built. TCRdb limited this immuneACCESS table to in-frame rearrangements with V and J called. A share of clones is missing; checked studies link under half to unresolved V genes, and the rest is unexplained. Clone size and the V and J calls come from that table; the DNA yielded D and trimming. The sample profile shows about 360,000 clones; roughly 88% of them were found once. The ten largest make up roughly 0.82% of the sample.

This receptor was identified in a woman between 18 and 29 years old in good health and CMV-seronegative. Material: PBMCs. Recombination joined TRBV6-1 with TRBJ1-1, and 8 junctional nucleotides match TRBD1. The CDR3: CASSEAQDREETEAFF. The sequenced DNA is TGTGCCAGCAGTGAAGCGCAGGACAGGGAGGAAACTGAAGCTTTCTTT.